The 21 T cell receptor beta chains below all came from one sample that was sequenced in a study of cytomegalovirus exposure and HLA in healthy donors. Use of 60 Vbeta and 13 Jbeta primers characterized the PCR. Sequencing was performed with immunoSEQ multiplex PCR; in TCRdb, only in-frame clones are kept and a portion is missing. The profile shows about 150,000 clones, under 70% of them singletons. The sequenced material came from PBMCs. Every receptor here comes from an older woman in good health and CMV-seronegative.

The V and J genes are TRBV19 and TRBJ1-5; D might be TRBD1 (6 bases). There are 17 residues in the CDR3. V was trimmed by 0 bases and J by 2 bases, leaving 14 bases between them. CDR1 and CDR2 (germline): LNHDA, SQIVND (reference sequence). The CDR3 loop is CASSIDSAGAGNQPQHF. Here the CDR3 DNA reads TGTGCCAGTAGTATAGATTCGGCGGGGGCGGGCAATCAGCCCCAGCATTTT.

V is TRBV4-1 and J is TRBJ1-5; no reliable D call. The CDR3 is made up of 13 amino acids. Trimming left V 1 base short and J 8 bases short, with 9 bases between. Germline V CDR1 and CDR2: MGHRA, YSYEKL. Written as DNA, the CDR3 is TGCGCCAGCAGCCAAGGTTTAGTGGAGCCCCAGCATTTT. Its protein product is CASSQGLVEPQHF.

The V gene is TRBV28, the J gene TRBJ2-7, with TRBD2 identical over 10 bases. Trimming removed 2 bases from V and 0 bases from J; junction bases left unmatched: 1. This CDR3 spans 15 amino acids. From germline, CDR1 is MDHEN and CDR2 SYDVKM. CDR3 DNA: TGTGCCAGCAGTTTAGCTAGCGGGAGCTCCTACGAGCAGTACTTC. Translated: CASSLASGSSYEQYF. The full variable domain, with the rest looked up from reference TRBV28 and TRBJ2-7, is DVKVTQSSRYLVKRTGEKVFLECVQDMDHENMFWYRQDPGLGLRLIYFSYDVKMKEKGDIPEGYSVSREKKERFSLILESASTNQTSMYLCASSLASGSSYEQYFGPGTRLTVT.

The chain employs TRBV14 and TRBJ1-2; D might be TRBD1 (6 bases). In germline, CDR1 is SGHDN, CDR2 FVKESK. V was trimmed by 4 bases and J by 8 bases, leaving 14 bases between them. The CDR3 has 13 residues. Written as DNA, the CDR3 is TGTGCCAGCAGCCGAGCACAGGGTTTAGGCTACACCTTC. Its protein is CASSRAQGLGYTF.

This chain uses TRBV7-9 with TRBJ2-2, with D uncertain. The CDR3 is made up of 15 amino acids. CDR1 is SEHNR and CDR2 is FQNEAQ in the germline V gene (reference sequence). V lost 1 base, J lost 5 bases, and 11 bases lay in between. As DNA, the CDR3 is TGTGCCAGCAGCTTAGAGGCTAGTTTGACCGGGGAGCTGTTTTTT. Its translation: CASSLEASLTGELFF.

The rearrangement joins TRBV7-8 to TRBJ2-3, with 7 positions matching TRBD1. CDR1 is SGHVS, CDR2 FQNEAQ, per germline. Trimming removed 5 bases from V and 6 bases from J; junction bases left unmatched: 2. The CDR3 length is 12 residues. CDR3 residues: CASSQDRDTQYF. Here the CDR3 DNA reads TGTGCCAGCAGCCAGGACAGGGATACGCAGTATTTT.

The rearrangement uses TRBV19 and TRBJ1-5; TRBD1 matches 8 bases. CDR1 LNHDA and CDR2 SQIVND come from the germline V gene (reference sequence). V was clipped by 4 bases and J by 9 bases; unmatched bases: 2. The length of the CDR3 is 12 residues. CDR3 residues: CASSTTGGPQHF. In DNA, the CDR3 is TGTGCCAGTAGTACCACAGGGGGGCCCCAGCATTTT.

The CDR3 nucleotides read TGTGCCAGCGCAGGGTTCTACGAGCAGTACTTC. This sequence encodes CASAGFYEQYF. The V and J genes are TRBV2 and TRBJ2-5; maybe TRBD1 (5 bases). TRBJ2-7 explains the end of the DNA better; the J call may be wrong. Germline lookup yields CDR1 SNHLY and CDR2 FYNNEI. CDR3 size: 11 residues.

The chain uses TRBV7-9 and TRBJ2-7; a weak D match, TRBD2 (5 bases). V lost 2 bases to trimming and J lost 5 bases, with 10 bases between them. Germline loops: CDR1 SEHNR, CDR2 FQNEAQ (reference sequence). This CDR3 has 13 residues. CDR3 residues: CASSLRTLDEQYF. CDR3 DNA: TGTGCCAGCAGCTTACGGACTCTAGACGAGCAGTACTTC.

The CDR3 DNA sequence: TGTGCCAGCAGTTACCGGACAGGCCACTACGAGCAGTACTTC. Translated, it gives CASSYRTGHYEQYF. The chain is built from TRBV6-5 and TRBJ2-7; 7 nucleotides align to TRBD1. From germline, CDR1 is MNHEY and CDR2 SVGAGI. The CDR3 extends over 14 amino acids. Unmatched junction bases numbered 4, after V lost 2 bases and J lost 3 bases.

The V and J genes are TRBV15 and TRBJ2-1; D ambiguous. V was pared by 0 bases and J by 9 bases, with 6 bases between. The V gene's germline CDR1 is LNHNV and CDR2 YYDKDF (reference sequence). The CDR3 runs 12 residues. The CDR3 DNA follows: TGTGCCACCAGCAGAGAAGTCGGTGAGCAGTTCTTC. It encodes CATSREVGEQFF.

As regards this clone: The CDR3 carries no conserved terminal phenylalanine or tryptophan, so it likely arises from a read error. No DNA is shown, since the ends of the CDR3 on it are uncertain; the CDR3 is the one TCRdb lists. The chain couples TRBV18 to TRBJ1-4. The CDR3 numbers 14 amino acids, ends counted. Germline CDR1 KGHSH, CDR2 LQKENI. This CDR3 reads CASSLIKLDPPEIV.

The chain recombines TRBV15 with TRBJ1-5; a possible D gene is TRBD1 (6 bases). Germline V gives CDR1 LNHNV, CDR2 YYDKDF (reference sequence). This CDR3 contains 14 residues. V lost 0 bases to trimming and J lost 7 bases, with 10 bases between them. CDR3 bases: TGTGCCACCAGCAGAGAGGCAGGGGCCCAGCCCCAGCATTTT. This encodes CATSREAGAQPQHF.

The DNA for the CDR3 is TGTGCCAGCAGCACGGACAGCTACGAGCAGTACTTC. It codes for CASSTDSYEQYF. The chain joins TRBV7-2 to TRBJ2-7, with D perhaps matching TRBD1 (6 bases). Germline loops: CDR1 SGHTA, CDR2 FQGNSA. Trimming cost V 5 bases and J 3 bases, with 8 bases left between them. This CDR3 spans 12 amino acids.

CDR3 bases: TGTGCCAGCAGCCTCGGGGAGACCCAGTACTTC. Translated: CASSLGETQYF. The rearrangement uses TRBV16 and TRBJ2-5; D call uncertain. CDR1 is KGHSY, CDR2 FQNENV, per germline. With 4 bases removed from V and 5 bases from J, the gap between germline ends came to 5 bases. The CDR3 spans 11 residues.

V usage is TRBV14 and J usage is TRBJ2-1; the match to TRBD2 covers 7 bases. This CDR3 spans 13 amino acids. The germline gives CDR1 SGHDN, CDR2 FVKESK. The V and J ends lost 3 bases and 10 bases, in that order; junction bases with no gene match: 6. This CDR3 is CASSHFLAEEQFF. In nucleotides, the CDR3 is TGTGCCAGCAGCCATTTTCTAGCGGAGGAGCAGTTCTTC.

The chain joins TRBV28 to TRBJ2-7; D might be TRBD1 (5 bases). CDR1 is MDHEN and CDR2 is SYDVKM in the germline V gene. Deletions cut 10 bases from V and 2 bases from J, with 15 bases between. The CDR3 totals 13 residues. The CDR3 loop is CATSWGDTYEQYF. For the CDR3, the DNA is TGTGCCACCTCCTGGGGCGATACCTACGAGCAGTACTTC.

The chain is built from TRBV5-1 and TRBJ2-3; tentatively, D is TRBD2 (6 bases). Germline V gene lookup returns CDR1 SGHRS and CDR2 YFSETQ. V lost 0 bases and J lost 4, with 12 bases in between. The CDR3 covers 15 residues. The CDR3 protein is CASSLASVAADTQYF. In DNA, the CDR3 is TGCGCCAGCAGCTTGGCCTCGGTAGCGGCAGATACGCAGTATTTT.

The chain joins TRBV5-4 to TRBJ2-5; maybe TRBD1 (6 bases). The CDR3 is made up of 13 amino acids. V lost 5 bases, J lost 3 bases, and 11 bases lay in between. Germline CDR1 reads SGHNT; CDR2 reads YYREEE (reference sequence). The CDR3 region is CASSSRTEETQYF. CDR3 bases: TGTGCCAGCAGTTCCAGGACAGAAGAGACCCAGTACTTC.

The chain recombines TRBV5-1 with TRBJ2-1, with D perhaps TRBD2 (7 bases). Trimming left V 7 bases short and J 2 bases short, with 13 bases between. This CDR3 has 14 residues. Germline CDR1 is SGHRS and CDR2 is YFSETQ. The CDR3 loop is CASRRGGAYNEQFF. CDR3 DNA: TGCGCCAGCCGGAGGGGGGGGGCCTACAATGAGCAGTTCTTC.

This clone was seen once. The rearrangement uses TRBV18 and TRBJ1-2; 7 nucleotides align to TRBD1. Trimming took 0 bases from V and 8 from J; bases not matched to a gene: 9. Germline V gives CDR1 KGHSH, CDR2 LQKENI. CDR3 length: 15 residues. This CDR3 reads CASSPPTRGTAGYTF. Here the CDR3 DNA reads TGTGCCAGCTCACCACCGACAAGGGGGACAGCCGGCTACACCTTC.